Shown below are 10 T cell receptor beta chains from a single sample sequenced in a study of control samples from healthy donors and cancer patients. Produced via immunoSEQ multiplex PCR; TCRdb's table is partial and in-frame only. The sample has some 120,000 clones, roughly 92% seen once; the top ten hold approximately 8%. Sequencing was performed on blood. These receptors all come from a woman aged 18-29 years in good health.

This chain links TRBV6-2 or TRBV6-3 with TRBJ2-4; D possibly uses TRBD1 or TRBD2 (5 bases each). V lost 2 bases and J lost 11, with 13 bases in between. CDR3 length: 13 residues. The germline CDR1 and CDR2 sequences are MNHEY and SVGEGT. The CDR3 is CASSYGGASVQYF. CDR3 bases: TGTGCCAGCAGTTACGGGGGAGCTTCGGTTCAGTACTTC.

This clone was counted between two and nine times. This chain uses TRBV24-1 with TRBJ2-1; TRBD2 matches 12 bases. V lost 6 bases to trimming and J lost 7 bases; unmatched junction nucleotides: 9. This CDR3 has 16 residues. The germline V gene has CDR1 KGHDR and CDR2 SFDVKD. CDR3 nucleotides: TGTGCCACCAGTAGTTCTAGCGGGAGGGCCCCGAATGAGCAGTTCTTC. This encodes CATSSSSGRAPNEQFF.

The chain couples TRBV19 to TRBJ1-2, with D possibly matching TRBD1 (6 bases). Trimming cost V 3 bases and J 1 base, with 12 bases left between them. CDR3 length: 15 residues. Germline V gene data show CDR1 as LNHDA and CDR2 as SQIVND (reference sequence). CDR3 bases: TGTGCCAGTAGTATTGGACAGCAACTTAACTATGGCTACACCTTC. Amino acid sequence: CASSIGQQLNYGYTF.

The chain uses TRBV28 and TRBJ2-3; D may be TRBD2 (5 bases). V dropped 3 bases and J dropped 4 bases, with 20 bases sitting between them. The CDR3 totals 17 residues. CDR1 is MDHEN, CDR2 SYDVKM, per germline. The CDR3 DNA is TGTGCCAGCAGTTTGCTCGGTAGCGCCTCCCTGGCAGATACGCAGTATTTT. This encodes CASSLLGSASLADTQYF.

The V gene is TRBV7-9, the J gene TRBJ1-2, with 8 bases fitting TRBD1. CDR3 size: 13 residues. V was pared by 4 bases and J by 4 bases, with 2 bases of the junction left unmatched. Per the germline V gene, CDR1 is SEHNR and CDR2 is FQNEAQ (reference sequence). CDR3 DNA: TGTGCCAGCAGCTCGACAGGGGCCTATGGCTACACCTTC. It encodes CASSSTGAYGYTF.

The chain links TRBV30 to TRBJ1-6; 9 bases line up with TRBD1. Trimming removed 0 bases from V and 7 bases from J; junction bases left unmatched: 7. The CDR3 is 16 amino acids. The germline V gene has CDR1 GTSNPN and CDR2 SVGIG (reference sequence). CDR3 sequence reads: CAWSVPAGQGNSPLHF. CDR3 nucleotides: TGTGCCTGGAGTGTACCTGCCGGACAGGGGAATTCACCCCTCCACTTT.

The V gene is TRBV29-1, the J gene TRBJ1-2; D call uncertain. The length of the CDR3 is 8 residues. The V gene lost 7 bases and the J gene lost 6 bases, with 3 bases spanning the gap. Germline-derived CDR1 and CDR2 are SQVTM and ANQGSEA. The CDR3 DNA reads as TGCAGCGCCAATGGCTACACCTTC. Translating gives CSANGYTF.

This chain uses TRBV19 with TRBJ1-6, with D unclear. Trimming left V 6 bases short and J 7 bases short, with 10 bases between. Germline V gene lookup returns CDR1 LNHDA and CDR2 SQIVND (reference sequence). This CDR3 region has 13 residues. CDR3 sequence: CASRRVENSPLHF. CDR3 bases: TGTGCCAGTAGGAGGGTGGAAAATTCACCCCTCCACTTT.

The rearrangement joins TRBV19 to TRBJ2-5, with TRBD1 identical over 8 bases. Germline V gene sequence: CDR1 LNHDA, CDR2 SQIVND (reference sequence). This CDR3 comprises 14 residues. V shed 5 bases, J shed 5 bases, and the junction held 7 bases outside the gene matches. CDR3 DNA: TGTGCCAGTAGTGACACGGACAGGGTGGAGACCCAGTACTTC. It encodes CASSDTDRVETQYF.

The sample holds one count of this clone. This sequence joins TRBV10-3 and TRBJ2-3, with 11 positions matching TRBD2. Losses at the gene ends were 8 bases for V and 2 bases for J; bases not matched to a gene: 9. The CDR3 loop spans 16 amino acids. Per the germline V gene, CDR1 is ENHRY and CDR2 is SYGVKD. The CDR3 DNA is TGTGCCATCGGTCGTTTAGCGGGAGGGCCCACAGATACGCAGTATTTT. Its protein is CAIGRLAGGPTDTQYF.